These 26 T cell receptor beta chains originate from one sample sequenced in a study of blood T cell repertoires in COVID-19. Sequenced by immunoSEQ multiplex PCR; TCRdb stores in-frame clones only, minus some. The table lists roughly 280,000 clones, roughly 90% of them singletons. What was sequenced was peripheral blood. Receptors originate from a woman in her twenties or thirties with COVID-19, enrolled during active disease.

CDR3 residues: CASSYTRTGKVTEAFF. CDR3 coding DNA: TGTGCCAGCAGTTACACCAGGACAGGGAAGGTTACTGAAGCTTTCTTT. The V call is TRBV6-5, the J call TRBJ1-1, with TRBD1 identical over 8 bases. This CDR3 has 16 residues. Looked up from germline, CDR1 is MNHEY and CDR2 is SVGAGI. V was clipped by 2 bases and J by 5 bases; unmatched bases: 10.

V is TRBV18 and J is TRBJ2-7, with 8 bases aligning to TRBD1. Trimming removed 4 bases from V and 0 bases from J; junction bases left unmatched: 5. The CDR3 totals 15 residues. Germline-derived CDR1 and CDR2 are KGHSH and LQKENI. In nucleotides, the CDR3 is TGTGCCAGCTCACAGTGGACAGGGAGCTCCTACGAGCAGTACTTC. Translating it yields CASSQWTGSSYEQYF.

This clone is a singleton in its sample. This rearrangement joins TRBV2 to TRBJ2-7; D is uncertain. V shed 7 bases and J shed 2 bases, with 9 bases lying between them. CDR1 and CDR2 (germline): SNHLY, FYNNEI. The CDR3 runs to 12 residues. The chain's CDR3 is CASTGQAYEQYF. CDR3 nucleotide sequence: TGTGCCAGCACTGGCCAGGCCTACGAGCAGTACTTC.

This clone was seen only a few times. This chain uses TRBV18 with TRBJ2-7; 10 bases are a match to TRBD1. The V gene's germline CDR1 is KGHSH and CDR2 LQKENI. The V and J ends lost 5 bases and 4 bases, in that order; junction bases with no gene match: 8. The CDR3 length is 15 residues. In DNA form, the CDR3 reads TGTGCCAGCTCAAGAGGACAGGGGGGGTTTTACGAGCAGTACTTC. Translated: CASSRGQGGFYEQYF.

The CDR3 spells CASSHWTAGGVEQYF. Written as DNA, the CDR3 is TGTGCCAGCAGCCATTGGACCGCGGGCGGGGTCGAGCAGTACTTC. The J gene is TRBJ2-7, the V gene TRBV14; tentative D call: TRBD2 (6 bases). The CDR3 is 15 amino acids. The germline V and J ends were trimmed by 3 bases and 6 bases, with 18 bases remaining between them. Per the germline V gene, CDR1 is SGHDN and CDR2 is FVKESK.

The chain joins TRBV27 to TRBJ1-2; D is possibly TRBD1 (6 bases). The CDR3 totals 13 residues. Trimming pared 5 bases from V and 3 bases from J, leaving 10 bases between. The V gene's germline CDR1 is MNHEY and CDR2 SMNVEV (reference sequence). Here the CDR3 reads CASSLDSHYGYTF. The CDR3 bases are TGTGCCAGCAGTCTGGACAGTCACTATGGCTACACCTTC.

The DNA of the CDR3 is TGTGCCAGCAGCTTAGGCCGGCTTGCGGGGGGAGATACGCAGTATTTT. Translating gives CASSLGRLAGGDTQYF. This rearrangement joins TRBV7-9 to TRBJ2-3, with 8 bases aligning to TRBD2. The V gene end was trimmed by 1 base and the J gene end by 5 bases; junction bases not matched to a gene: 8. The CDR3 covers 16 residues. Germline CDR1 SEHNR, CDR2 FQNEAQ (reference sequence).

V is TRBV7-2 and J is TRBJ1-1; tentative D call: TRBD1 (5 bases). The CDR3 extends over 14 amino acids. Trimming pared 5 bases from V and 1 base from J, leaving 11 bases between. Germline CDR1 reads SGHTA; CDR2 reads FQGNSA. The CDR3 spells CASSHSGGNTEAFF. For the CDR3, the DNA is TGTGCCAGCAGCCACTCGGGGGGGAACACTGAAGCTTTCTTT.

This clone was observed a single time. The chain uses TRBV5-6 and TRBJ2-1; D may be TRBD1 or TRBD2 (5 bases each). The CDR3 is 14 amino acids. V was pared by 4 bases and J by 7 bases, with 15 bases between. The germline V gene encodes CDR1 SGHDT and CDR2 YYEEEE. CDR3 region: CASSLGLRRNEQFF. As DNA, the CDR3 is TGTGCCAGCAGCCTGGGGCTCAGGAGGAATGAGCAGTTCTTC.

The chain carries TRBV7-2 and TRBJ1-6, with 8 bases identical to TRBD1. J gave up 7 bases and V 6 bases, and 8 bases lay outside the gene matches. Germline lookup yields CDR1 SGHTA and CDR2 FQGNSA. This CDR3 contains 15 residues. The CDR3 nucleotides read TGTGCCAGCAGATCAGGCGGGACAGGCAATTCACCCCTCCACTTT. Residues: CASRSGGTGNSPLHF.

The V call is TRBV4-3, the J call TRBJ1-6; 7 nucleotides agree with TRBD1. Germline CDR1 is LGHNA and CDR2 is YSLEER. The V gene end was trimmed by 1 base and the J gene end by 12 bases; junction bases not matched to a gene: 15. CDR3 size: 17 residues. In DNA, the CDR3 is TGCGCCAGCAGCCAAGGCCCGAAGACAGGGTCTACGGTACCCCTCCACTTT. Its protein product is CASSQGPKTGSTVPLHF.

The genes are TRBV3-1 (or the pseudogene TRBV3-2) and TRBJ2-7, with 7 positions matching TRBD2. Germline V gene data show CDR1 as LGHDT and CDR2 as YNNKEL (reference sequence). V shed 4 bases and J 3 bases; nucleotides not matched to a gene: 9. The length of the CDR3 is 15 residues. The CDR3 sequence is CASSPGPGTNYEQYF. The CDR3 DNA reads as TGTGCCAGCAGCCCGGGACCCGGGACTAACTACGAGCAGTACTTC.

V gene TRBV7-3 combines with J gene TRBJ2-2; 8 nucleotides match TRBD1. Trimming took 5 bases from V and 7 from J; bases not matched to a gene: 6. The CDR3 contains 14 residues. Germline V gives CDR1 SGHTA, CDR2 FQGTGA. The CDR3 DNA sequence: TGTGCCAGCAGCCCAGGGGGCGTTGGCGGGGAGCTGTTTTTT. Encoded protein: CASSPGGVGGELFF.

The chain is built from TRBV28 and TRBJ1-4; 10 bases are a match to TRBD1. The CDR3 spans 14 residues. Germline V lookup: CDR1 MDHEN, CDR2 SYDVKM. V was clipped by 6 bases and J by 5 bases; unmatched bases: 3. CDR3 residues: CASRLGQGNEKLFF. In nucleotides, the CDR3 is TGTGCCAGCAGACTGGGACAGGGGAATGAAAAACTGTTTTTT.

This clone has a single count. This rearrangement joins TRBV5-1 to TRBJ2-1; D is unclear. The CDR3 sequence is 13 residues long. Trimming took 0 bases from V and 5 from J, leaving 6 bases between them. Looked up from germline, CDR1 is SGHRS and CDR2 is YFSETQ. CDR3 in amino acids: CASSLVPDNEQFF. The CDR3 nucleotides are TGCGCCAGCAGCTTGGTCCCCGACAATGAGCAGTTCTTC.

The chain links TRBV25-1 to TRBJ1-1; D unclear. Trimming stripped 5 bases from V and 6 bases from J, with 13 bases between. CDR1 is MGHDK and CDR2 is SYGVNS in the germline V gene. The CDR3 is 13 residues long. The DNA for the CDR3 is TGTGCCAGCAGTATAGAGGTAATCTCTGAAGCTTTCTTT. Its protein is CASSIEVISEAFF.

CDR3 amino acids: CASSKEVVTVRYEQYF. CDR3 sequence (DNA): TGTGCCAGCAGCAAAGAAGTGGTCACAGTCCGGTACGAGCAGTACTTC. The genes are TRBV21-1 and TRBJ2-7; the table's TRBD1 call for D was not verified on the DNA. TRBV21-1 is reported as a pseudogene. The CDR3 spans 16 residues.

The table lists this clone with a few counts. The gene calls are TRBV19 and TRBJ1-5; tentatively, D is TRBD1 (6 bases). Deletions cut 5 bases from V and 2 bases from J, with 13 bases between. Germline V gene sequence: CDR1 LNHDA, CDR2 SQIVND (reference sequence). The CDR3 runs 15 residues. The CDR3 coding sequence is TGTGCCAGTAGTTCCCAGGGGAGAGGCAATCAGCCCCAGCATTTT. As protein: CASSSQGRGNQPQHF.

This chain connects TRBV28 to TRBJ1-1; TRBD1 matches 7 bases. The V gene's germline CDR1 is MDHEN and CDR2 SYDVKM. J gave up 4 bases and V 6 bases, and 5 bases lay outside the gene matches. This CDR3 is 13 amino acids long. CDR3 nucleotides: TGTGCCAGCAGGAGACAGGGTTCCACTGAAGCTTTCTTT. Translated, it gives CASRRQGSTEAFF.

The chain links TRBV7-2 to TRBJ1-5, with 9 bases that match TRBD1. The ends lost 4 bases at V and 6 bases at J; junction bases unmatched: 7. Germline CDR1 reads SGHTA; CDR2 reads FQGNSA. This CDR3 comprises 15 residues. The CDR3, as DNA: TGTGCCAGCAGCTCCACAGGGGGCGCGCTTCAGCCCCAGCATTTT. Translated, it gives CASSSTGGALQPQHF.

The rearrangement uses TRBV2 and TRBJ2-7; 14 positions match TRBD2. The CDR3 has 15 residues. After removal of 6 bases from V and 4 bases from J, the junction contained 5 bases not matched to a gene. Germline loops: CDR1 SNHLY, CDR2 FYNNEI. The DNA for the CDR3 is TGTGCCAGCAGGGGTGGGACTAGCGGGAGTTACGAGCAGTACTTC. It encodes CASRGGTSGSYEQYF.

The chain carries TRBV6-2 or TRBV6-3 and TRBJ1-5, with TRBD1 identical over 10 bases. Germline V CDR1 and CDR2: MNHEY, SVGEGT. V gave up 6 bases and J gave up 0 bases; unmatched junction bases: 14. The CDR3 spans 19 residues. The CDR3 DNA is TGTGCCAGCAGGTACAGGACAGGGGGAAATTTTTATAGCAATCAGCCCCAGCATTTT. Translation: CASRYRTGGNFYSNQPQHF.

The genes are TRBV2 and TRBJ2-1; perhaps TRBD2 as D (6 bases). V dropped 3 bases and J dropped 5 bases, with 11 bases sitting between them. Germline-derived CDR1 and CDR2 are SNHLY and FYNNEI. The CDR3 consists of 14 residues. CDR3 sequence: CASSENGEDNEQFF. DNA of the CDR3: TGTGCCAGCAGTGAGAATGGGGAGGACAATGAGCAGTTCTTC.

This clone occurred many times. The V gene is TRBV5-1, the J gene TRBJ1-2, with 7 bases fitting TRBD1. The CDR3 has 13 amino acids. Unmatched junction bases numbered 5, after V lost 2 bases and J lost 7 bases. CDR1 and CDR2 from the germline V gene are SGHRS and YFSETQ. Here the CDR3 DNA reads TGCGCCAGCAGCTTCTCGGACAGGCTTGGCTACACCTTC. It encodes CASSFSDRLGYTF.

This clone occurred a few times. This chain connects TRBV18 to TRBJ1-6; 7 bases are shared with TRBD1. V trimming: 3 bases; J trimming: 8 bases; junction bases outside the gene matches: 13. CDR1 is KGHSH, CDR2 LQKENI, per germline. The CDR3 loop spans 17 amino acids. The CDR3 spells CASSPQDLQGLDSPLHF. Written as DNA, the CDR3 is TGTGCCAGCTCACCCCAAGACTTACAGGGGTTGGATTCACCCCTCCACTTT.

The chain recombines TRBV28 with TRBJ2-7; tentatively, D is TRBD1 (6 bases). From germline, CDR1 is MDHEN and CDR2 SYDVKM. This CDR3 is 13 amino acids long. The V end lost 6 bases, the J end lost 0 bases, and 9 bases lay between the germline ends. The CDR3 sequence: CASSLQGSYEQYF. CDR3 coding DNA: TGTGCCAGCAGCCTACAGGGCTCCTACGAGCAGTACTTC.